This TCR beta chain derives from a study of spatial heterogeneity in lung cancer. Indicated time point: sample taken at primary tumor resection. Whole RNA came from tumor, nontumor lung or frozen PBMC and was sequenced without being sorted. This clonotype is deemed large. Every cDNA TCR molecule received its own unique molecular identifier. Via MiXCR, TCRdb re-called the 5' RACE reads, giving one row per CDR3 protein. The table records 1,500 to 2,000 distinct CDR3 sequences, approximately 14% of them present only once. V lost 4 bases and J 0 bases, leaving 10 bases between the germline ends. Germline lookup yields CDR1 SNHLY and CDR2 FYNNEI. The CDR3 runs to 14 residues.

The V and J genes are TRBV2 and TRBJ2-7; D remains ambiguous. The receptor comes from a male donor with early-stage non-small cell lung cancer. The starting material was normal lung tissue next to the tumor, obtained at surgery. The CDR3 coding sequence is TGTGCCAGCAGTGTTCAACAAACCTCCTACGAGCAGTACTTC. Amino acids: CASSVQQTSYEQYF.